This T cell receptor (beta chain) was observed in a study of spatial heterogeneity in lung cancer. Looking at the study overall: Compared with alpha-chain sequences, beta-chain sequences were consistently detected in greater numbers. Across the raw uncorrected reads, a unique TCR and UMI combination was observed, on average, more than ten times.

This CDR3 spans 17 amino acids. The V end was cut by 6 bases, the J end by 11 bases, with 26 bases between. Germline V gives CDR1 MNHEY, CDR2 SVGAGI. TCRdb called the 5' RACE reads again in MiXCR, with one record for every CDR3 protein. Among 13,000 or so distinct CDR3 sequences listed, 3.8% were seen once. At least ten counts were recorded for this clonotype. As for time point: sample taken at primary tumor resection. There were around 72 donors, all of them untreated patients with early-stage non-small cell lung cancer. Whole RNA from tumor, nontumor lung or frozen PBMC was sequenced unsorted. The genes are TRBV6-5 and TRBJ1-6, with D unresolved. This clonotype was sampled from a male donor with early-stage non-small cell lung cancer. The material sequenced was PBMCs, taken at surgery. CDR3 region: CASSPPHRRTAVAPLHF. The CDR3 coding sequence is TGTGCCAGCAGCCCTCCCCACCGCCGAACTGCAGTGGCACCCCTCCACTTT.